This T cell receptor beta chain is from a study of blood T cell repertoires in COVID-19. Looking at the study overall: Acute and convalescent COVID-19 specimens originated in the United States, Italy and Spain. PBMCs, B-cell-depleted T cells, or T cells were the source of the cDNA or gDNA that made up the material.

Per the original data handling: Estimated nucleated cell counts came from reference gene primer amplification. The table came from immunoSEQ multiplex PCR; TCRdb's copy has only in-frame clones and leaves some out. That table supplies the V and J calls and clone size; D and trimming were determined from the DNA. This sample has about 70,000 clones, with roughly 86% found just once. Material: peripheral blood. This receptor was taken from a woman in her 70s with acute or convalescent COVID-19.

The CDR3 sequence: CASSLTNTIYF. The CDR3 DNA reads as TGTGCCAGCAGTTTAACTAACACCATATATTTT. This chain links TRBV12-3 or TRBV12-4 with TRBJ1-3, with D unclear. The CDR3 covers 11 residues. Trimming took 2 bases from V and 7 from J, leaving 3 bases between them.